The 22 T cell receptor beta chains below come from one sample, sequenced in a study of blood T cell repertoires in COVID-19. Libraries were prepared by immunoSEQ multiplex PCR; TCRdb keeps only in-frame clonotypes and omits some of them. The top ten hold 4% to 5.5% of the sample, which has roughly 69,000 clones, roughly four fifths seen once. Input material: peripheral blood. The receptors shown here come from a human donor in a cohort sampled during active COVID-19.

This clone was detected once. The rearrangement uses TRBV3-1 (or the pseudogene TRBV3-2) and TRBJ1-4, with D hard to call. The CDR3 has 16 amino acids. The ends were cut back, 4 bases at V and 5 bases at J, with 17 bases in the middle. The germline V gene encodes CDR1 LGHDT and CDR2 YNNKEL (reference sequence). CDR3 in amino acids: CASSRPPRASNEKLFF. CDR3 bases: TGTGCCAGCAGCCGGCCGCCGAGGGCTAGCAATGAAAAACTGTTTTTT.

This chain uses TRBV28 with TRBJ1-5; D perhaps matches TRBD1 (5 bases). Germline CDR1 MDHEN, CDR2 SYDVKM. The CDR3 totals 15 residues. V was clipped by 2 bases and J by 2 bases, with 10 bases between them. The CDR3 DNA sequence: TGTGCCAGCAGTTTAGGACAATGGGGCAATCAGCCCCAGCATTTT. This translates into CASSLGQWGNQPQHF.

J is TRBJ2-6 and V is TRBV4-1; the match to TRBD2 covers 11 bases. Germline CDR1 and CDR2: MGHRA and YSYEKL. This CDR3 comprises 19 residues. V trimming: 1 base; J trimming: 4 bases; junction bases outside the gene matches: 9. The CDR3 region has the DNA TGCGCCAGCAGCCAAGTCCCTAGCGGGGGGACAACCGGGGCCAACGTCCTGACTTTC. Residues: CASSQVPSGGTTGANVLTF.

The rearrangement uses TRBV7-9 and TRBJ2-3, with D possibly being TRBD2 (5 bases). V gave up 0 bases and J gave up 13 bases, with 14 bases separating them. This CDR3 spans 13 amino acids. The germline V gene has CDR1 SEHNR and CDR2 FQNEAQ (reference sequence). CDR3 coding DNA: TGTGCCAGCAGCTTAGCCCCTGTCGGGCGGGAGTATTTT. Its protein product is CASSLAPVGREYF.

This clone was found a few times. V usage is TRBV9 and J usage is TRBJ2-3, with 9 bases matching TRBD2. Germline trimming cut 4 bases from V and 2 bases from J; bases unmatched to any gene: 8. Germline values: CDR1 SGDLS, CDR2 YYNGEE. This CDR3 spans 16 amino acids. CDR3 sequence: CASSLRGGAPTDTQYF. The CDR3 bases are TGTGCCAGCAGCTTACGCGGGGGGGCCCCCACAGATACGCAGTATTTT. Supplemented by reference TRBV9 and TRBJ2-3, the full variable domain reads DSGVTQTPKHLITATGQRVTLRCSPRSGDLSVYWYQQSLDQGLQFLIQYYNGEERAKGNILERFSAQQFPDLHSELNLSSLELGDSALYFCASSLRGGAPTDTQYFGPGTRLTVL.

This rearrangement joins TRBV5-6 to TRBJ1-4; 11 nucleotides align to TRBD1. The CDR3 is made up of 17 amino acids. The ends lost 1 base at V and 4 bases at J; junction bases unmatched: 6. Germline V gene sequence: CDR1 SGHDT, CDR2 YYEEEE. The CDR3 DNA follows: TGTGCCAGCAGCTTGCCTGGGACAGGGGGAGTTAATGAAAAACTGTTTTTT. Protein: CASSLPGTGGVNEKLFF. Full variable domain (rest looked up from reference TRBV5-6 and TRBJ1-4): DAGVTQSPTHLIKTRGQQVTLRCSPKSGHDTVSWYQQALGQGPQFIFQYYEEEERQRGNFPDRFSGHQFPNYSSELNVNALLLGDSALYLCASSLPGTGGVNEKLFFGSGTQLSVL.

V and J are TRBV28 and TRBJ1-3; D call uncertain. Trimming cost V 5 bases and J 4 bases, with 9 bases left between them. There are 13 residues in the CDR3. CDR1 and CDR2 from the germline V gene are MDHEN and SYDVKM. In nucleotides, the CDR3 is TGTGCCAGCAGTGAGGGAGTCGGAAACACCATATATTTT. Its translation: CASSEGVGNTIYF. Drawing the rest from reference TRBV28 and TRBJ1-3, the complete variable domain is DVKVTQSSRYLVKRTGEKVFLECVQDMDHENMFWYRQDPGLGLRLIYFSYDVKMKEKGDIPEGYSVSREKKERFSLILESASTNQTSMYLCASSEGVGNTIYFGEGSWLTVV.

J is TRBJ1-5 and V is TRBV19; no definite D call. Germline assignment: CDR1 LNHDA and CDR2 SQIVND (reference sequence). Deletions cut 6 bases from V and 4 bases from J, with 7 bases between. The CDR3 extends over 12 amino acids. For the CDR3, the DNA is TGTGCCAGTAGACGCAGAAATCAGCCCCAGCATTTT. Its translation is CASRRRNQPQHF.

This chain uses TRBV19 with TRBJ1-3, with a possible D match to TRBD1 (6 bases). This CDR3 is 15 amino acids long. CDR1 is LNHDA and CDR2 is SQIVND in the germline V gene (reference sequence). V lost 5 bases and J 2 bases, leaving 13 bases between the germline ends. The CDR3 is CASSFLGAAGNTIYF. The CDR3 nucleotides are TGTGCCAGTAGTTTTTTGGGGGCTGCTGGAAACACCATATATTTT.

This chain connects TRBV10-3 to TRBJ2-2; TRBD2 agrees at 15 bases. V was clipped by 4 bases and J by 4 bases; unmatched bases: 7. Germline CDR1 is ENHRY and CDR2 is SYGVKD. The CDR3 consists of 18 residues. CDR3 protein: CAISGGLAGGLGTGELFF. The DNA of the CDR3 is TGTGCCATCAGTGGCGGACTAGCGGGGGGGCTGGGCACCGGGGAGCTGTTTTTT.

There are a few counts of this clone. CDR3 sequence reads: CASAQGESYNSPLHF. CDR3 coding DNA: TGTGCCAGCGCTCAGGGGGAGTCCTATAATTCACCCCTCCACTTT. The chain links TRBV2 to TRBJ1-6, with 7 bases lining up with TRBD1. The ends lost 8 bases at V and 1 base at J; junction bases unmatched: 5. The CDR3 consists of 15 residues. Germline lookup yields CDR1 SNHLY and CDR2 FYNNEI.

The V and J genes are TRBV30 and TRBJ2-5, with D perhaps matching TRBD1 (6 bases). The V gene's germline CDR1 is GTSNPN and CDR2 SVGIG (reference sequence). The length of the CDR3 is 13 residues. V shed 2 bases and J shed 4 bases, with 11 bases lying between them. The CDR3 DNA is TGTGCCTGGAGTAGGGGGTCTCGAGAGACCCAGTACTTC. Translating it yields CAWSRGSRETQYF.

The rearrangement joins TRBV11-2 to TRBJ2-1, with D maybe TRBD2 (5 bases). Germline assignment: CDR1 SGHAT and CDR2 FQNNGV. The V and J ends lost 4 bases and 8 bases respectively, with 12 bases between them. This CDR3 has 13 amino acids. The CDR3 coding sequence is TGTGCCAGCAGCTCGGGCGTCGGGGATGAGCAGTTCTTC. Protein sequence: CASSSGVGDEQFF. The whole variable domain, remainder taken from reference TRBV11-2 and TRBJ2-1, is EAGVAQSPRYKIIEKRQSVAFWCNPISGHATLYWYQQILGQGPKLLIQFQNNGVVDDSQLPKDRFSAERLKGVDSTLKIQPAKLEDSAVYLCASSSGVGDEQFFGPGTRLTVL.

This clone is a singleton in its sample. The chain uses TRBV6-2 or TRBV6-3 and TRBJ1-2; D is ambiguous. This CDR3 is 15 amino acids long. Trimming removed 2 bases at V and 2 bases at J, with 12 bases between. Germline V lookup: CDR1 MNHEY, CDR2 SVGEGT. The CDR3: CASSYAIGRNYGYTF. The CDR3, as DNA: TGTGCCAGCAGTTACGCGATAGGGAGGAACTATGGCTACACCTTC.

This rearrangement joins TRBV5-4 to TRBJ2-5; TRBD2 might be the D (5 bases). The CDR3 length is 14 residues. V lost 1 base and J 3 bases, leaving 10 bases between the germline ends. Germline V CDR1 and CDR2: SGHNT, YYREEE (reference sequence). In nucleotides, the CDR3 is TGTGCCAGCAGCTTGAAACTAGTAGAAGAGACCCAGTACTTC. This codes for CASSLKLVEETQYF. Based on the CDR3 plus reference TRBV5-4 and TRBJ2-5, the full variable domain is ETGVTQSPTHLIKTRGQQVTLRCSSQSGHNTVSWYQQALGQGPQFIFQYYREEENGRGNFPPRFSGLQFPNYSSELNVNALELDDSALYLCASSLKLVEETQYFGPGTRLLVL.

The rearrangement joins TRBV19 to TRBJ2-7, with D possibly matching TRBD1 (7 bases). V was pared by 0 bases and J by 5 bases, with 8 bases between. CDR3 length equals 13 residues. Per germline, CDR1 LNHDA and CDR2 SQIVND (reference sequence). The chain's CDR3 is CASSIDRGDEQYF. For the CDR3, the DNA is TGTGCCAGTAGTATAGACAGGGGGGACGAGCAGTACTTC.

The chain is built from TRBV6-6 and TRBJ2-7; TRBD1 aligns across 10 bases. The CDR3 is 13 residues long. V gave up 6 bases and J gave up 5 bases; unmatched junction bases: 4. Germline CDR1 MNHNY, CDR2 SVGAGI (reference sequence). The CDR3 nucleotides read TGTGCCAGCAGGACAGGGGGCGGAAACGAGCAGTACTTC. Its protein is CASRTGGGNEQYF.

CDR3: CASSLGLAFWNTGELFF. The CDR3 region has the DNA TGTGCCAGCAGCTTGGGGCTTGCTTTTTGGAACACCGGGGAGCTGTTTTTT. V is TRBV5-6 and J is TRBJ2-2; D uncertain. The CDR3 totals 17 residues. CDR1 and CDR2 from the germline V gene are SGHDT and YYEEEE. Trimming cost V 0 bases and J 1 base, with 13 bases left between them.

This clone was seen more than once but under ten times. The genes are TRBV7-8 and TRBJ1-6; D perhaps matches TRBD1 (5 bases). There are 14 residues in the CDR3. Trimming took off 0 bases at V and 7 bases at J, with 7 bases between the two ends. In germline, CDR1 is SGHVS, CDR2 FQNEAQ. Here the CDR3 DNA reads TGTGCCAGCAGCTTAGCACAGGCAAATTCACCCCTCCACTTT. It yields the protein CASSLAQANSPLHF.

The V gene is TRBV7-2, the J gene TRBJ1-1; no firm D call. This CDR3 is built from 14 residues. Trimming cost V 5 bases and J 4 bases, with 14 bases left between them. Per germline, CDR1 SGHTA and CDR2 FQGNSA. The CDR3, as DNA: TGTGCCAGCAGCGCATGGCTGGGGAGCACTGAAGCTTTCTTT. Translating it yields CASSAWLGSTEAFF. The full variable domain, its missing parts supplied by reference TRBV7-2 and TRBJ1-1, is GAGVSQSPSNKVTEKGKDVELRCDPISGHTALYWYRQSLGQGLEFLIYFQGNSAPDKSGLPSDRFSAERTGGSVSTLTIQRTQQEDSAVYLCASSAWLGSTEAFFGQGTRLTVV.

The chain has TRBV19 and TRBJ1-4; 9 bases are shared with TRBD1. The CDR3 length is 13 residues. With V trimmed by 7 bases and J by 7 bases, 4 bases remained unmatched. CDR1 and CDR2 from the germline V gene are LNHDA and SQIVND (reference sequence). The CDR3 nucleotides are TGTGCCAGTAAAACAGGGGGCCGTGAAAAACTGTTTTTT. It specifies CASKTGGREKLFF.

The chain recombines TRBV14 with TRBJ2-1; D is possibly TRBD1 (6 bases). Germline CDR1 is SGHDN and CDR2 is FVKESK. Trimming removed 5 bases at V and 2 bases at J, with 13 bases between. The CDR3 totals 15 residues. The CDR3 DNA is TGTGCCAGCAGCGCGAACAGGGCGCCCTACAATGAGCAGTTCTTC. It yields the protein CASSANRAPYNEQFF.